Detailed here is one TCR beta chain. Using immunoSEQ multiplex PCR, the repertoire was profiled, and TCRdb retains in-frame clones only, with some absent. The top ten hold around 0.53% of the sample, which has 95,000 to 150,000 clones, 80% to 90% seen once. The sample comes from a study of OX40 agonist ivuxolimab in advanced cancers. Trimming removed 3 bases at V and 3 bases at J, with 8 bases between. The CDR3 sequence is 14 residues long. Germline lookup yields CDR1 MDHEN and CDR2 SYDVKM. The sequencing used CD4+ or CD8+ T cells sorted from blood, collected in a trial of the OX40 agonist ivuxolimab. The clonotype originates from an adult with an advanced solid tumor such as melanoma, head and neck, liver or kidney cancer. V and J are TRBV28 and TRBJ2-2; D not certain. In DNA, the CDR3 is TGTGCCAGCAGTTTCAGTGGGGACACCGGGGAGCTGTTTTTT. Protein: CASSFSGDTGELFF.